This TCR beta chain derives from a study of identical twins. In TCRdb, the 5' RACE reads were re-called with MiXCR into one record per CDR3 protein. The repertoire holds some 440,000 distinct CDR3 sequences, with 20% to 25% as singletons. V shed 0 bases and J shed 5 bases, with 9 bases lying between them. The germline V gene encodes CDR1 SGHDT and CDR2 YYEEEE. This CDR3 has 15 residues. The data also belong to a second study, concerning T cells expressing NK-cell markers.

This sequence joins TRBV5-6 and TRBJ1-6; D is perhaps TRBD1 (5 bases). The source of this sequence is a woman younger than 35 in good health. Material: CD4+ T cells sorted from blood. The CDR3 spells CASSLGAGNNSPLHF. Here the CDR3 DNA reads TGTGCCAGCAGCTTGGGGGCAGGGAATAATTCACCCCTCCACTTT. Based on the CDR3 plus reference TRBV5-6 and TRBJ1-6, the full variable domain is DAGVTQSPTHLIKTRGQQVTLRCSPKSGHDTVSWYQQALGQGPQFIFQYYEEEERQRGNFPDRFSGHQFPNYSSELNVNALLLGDSALYLCASSLGAGNNSPLHFGNGTRLTVT.